The clone carrying this TCR beta chain was counted at least ten times. What it recognizes is unknown. TCRdb called the 5' RACE reads again in MiXCR, with one record for every CDR3 protein. Among about 10,000 distinct CDR3 sequences, 12% were seen once, and the ten largest hold approximately 10%. Described time point: sample taken at primary tumor resection. This sample stems from a study of spatial heterogeneity in lung cancer. Overall study results and limits: Within tumors, counts of expanded alpha and beta TCRs tracked tumor mutation counts.

Trimming removed 5 bases at V and 7 bases at J, with 12 bases between. Germline CDR1 SEHNR, CDR2 FQNEAQ (reference sequence). The CDR3 spans 12 residues. Sequences were derived from lung tumor tissue, sampled at surgery. The clonotype was recovered from a male donor with early-stage non-small cell lung cancer. The V call is TRBV7-9, the J call TRBJ2-7; the D is unclear. The CDR3 DNA follows: TGTGCCAGCAGCCGCCTAGGAGAAGAGCAGTACTTC. The encoded protein is CASSRLGEEQYF.